This TCR beta chain was identified in a study of early T cells in non-severe SARS-CoV-2 infection. On the study more broadly: Chains stayed unpaired after sequencing of bulk RNA from unsorted whole blood.

This clonotype appeared many times. Its antigen is unidentified. Findings of the study overall: A preference for anti-spike CD8 responses marked VDJdb matching, which missed private and CD4 specificities.

Germline values: CDR1 ENHRY, CDR2 SYGVKD. The J segment lost 6 bases and the V segment lost 0 bases, leaving 6 bases of the junction unmatched. The CDR3 has 15 residues. Tagging with unique molecular identifiers was applied to individual cDNA molecules. A single record per CDR3 protein comes from TCRdb applying MiXCR to the 5' RACE reads. The sample consists of about 50,000 distinct CDR3 sequences, 9.3% of them appearing once. The TCR comes from an adult who was a healthcare worker with PCR-confirmed SARS-CoV-2 infection or an uninfected control (not recorded which). The chain links TRBV10-3 to TRBJ2-3; 7 nucleotides line up with TRBD2. Sequencing input: whole blood. CDR3 protein: CAISESPSGMDTQYF. The CDR3 coding sequence is TGTGCCATCAGTGAGTCTCCTAGCGGTATGGATACGCAGTATTTT.